In this sample, the clone carrying this TCR beta chain turned up a few times. Its antigen is undetermined. This specimen comes from a study of post-analysis software for immune sequencing data. Overall study context: Relapsing-remitting, secondary progressive and progressive-relapsing multiple sclerosis were all included among the disease courses. Findings of the study overall: Analysis by F measure revealed that same-batch samples clustered strongly together. Controls had lower frequencies than patients of four or five TRBV segments, which included TRBV5-6, TRBV5-1 and TRBV20-1.

Per germline, CDR1 MNHEY and CDR2 SVGEGT. Trimming cost V 6 bases and J 1 base, with 4 bases left between them. The CDR3 length is 12 residues. Unique molecular identifiers were built into the TCR beta cDNA libraries. The authors obtained roughly 0.5 million cDNA molecules from roughly 1 to 10 million T cells. MiXCR, run by TCRdb on the PCR reads, gives a single entry per CDR3 protein. This sample has about 200,000 distinct CDR3 sequences, with approximately 28% found just once. This receptor was identified in a girl aged 2-17 years with multiple sclerosis. The V call is TRBV6-2 or TRBV6-3, the J call TRBJ1-5; D is unresolved. The sample taken for sequencing was blood. The CDR3: CASSRSNQPQHF. In DNA, the CDR3 is TGTGCCAGCAGCCGCAGCAATCAGCCCCAGCATTTT.